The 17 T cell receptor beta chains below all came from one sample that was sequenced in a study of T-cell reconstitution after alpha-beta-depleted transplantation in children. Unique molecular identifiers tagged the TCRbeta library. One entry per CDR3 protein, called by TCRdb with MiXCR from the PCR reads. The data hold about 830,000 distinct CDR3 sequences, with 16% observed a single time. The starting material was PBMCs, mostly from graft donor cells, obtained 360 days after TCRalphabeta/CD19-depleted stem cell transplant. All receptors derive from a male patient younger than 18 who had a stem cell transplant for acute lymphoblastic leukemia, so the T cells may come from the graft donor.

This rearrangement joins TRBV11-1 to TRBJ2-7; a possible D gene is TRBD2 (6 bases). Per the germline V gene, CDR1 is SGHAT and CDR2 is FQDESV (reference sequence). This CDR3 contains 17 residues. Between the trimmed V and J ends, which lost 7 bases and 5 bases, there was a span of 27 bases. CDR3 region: CASTSKGAPGAVNEQYF. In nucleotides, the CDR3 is TGTGCCAGCACCTCAAAAGGGGCCCCGGGAGCTGTGAACGAGCAGTACTTC.

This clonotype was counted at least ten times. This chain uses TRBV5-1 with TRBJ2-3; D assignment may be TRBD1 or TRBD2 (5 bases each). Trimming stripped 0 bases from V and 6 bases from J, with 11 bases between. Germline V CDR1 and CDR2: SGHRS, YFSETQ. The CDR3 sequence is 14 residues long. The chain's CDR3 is CASSLGGTTDTQYF. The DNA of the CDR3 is TGCGCCAGCAGCTTGGGAGGGACGACCGATACGCAGTATTTT.

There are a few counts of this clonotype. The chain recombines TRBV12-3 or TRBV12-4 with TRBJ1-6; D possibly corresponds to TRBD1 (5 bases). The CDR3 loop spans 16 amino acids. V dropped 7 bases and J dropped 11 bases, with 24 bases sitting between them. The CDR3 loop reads CASTLGGRVGMAPLHF. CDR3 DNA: TGTGCCAGCACCCTGGGGGGGAGGGTAGGAATGGCACCCCTCCACTTT.

DNA for the CDR3: TGCGCCAGCAGCCCGCTTCGGAGGGGGGCGAGACCGGATACGCAGTATTTT. Protein: CASSPLRRGARPDTQYF. The V gene is TRBV5-1, the J gene TRBJ2-3; D is perhaps TRBD1 or TRBD2 (6 bases each). CDR1 is SGHRS and CDR2 is YFSETQ in the germline V gene. V was cut by 4 bases and J by 6 bases, with 24 bases left in between. This CDR3 comprises 17 residues. The full variable domain, rest sourced from reference TRBV5-1 and TRBJ2-3, is KAGVTQTPRYLIKTRGQQVTLSCSPISGHRSVSWYQQTPGQGLQFLFEYFSETQRNKGNFPGRFSGRQFSNSRSEMNVSTLELGDSALYLCASSPLRRGARPDTQYFGPGTRLTVL.

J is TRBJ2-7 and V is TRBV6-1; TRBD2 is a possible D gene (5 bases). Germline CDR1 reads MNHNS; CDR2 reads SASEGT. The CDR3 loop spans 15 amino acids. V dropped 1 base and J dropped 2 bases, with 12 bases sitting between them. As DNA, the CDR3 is TGTGCCAGCAGTGAAGTAAGCGGTGCCCCCTACGAGCAGTACTTC. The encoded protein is CASSEVSGAPYEQYF.

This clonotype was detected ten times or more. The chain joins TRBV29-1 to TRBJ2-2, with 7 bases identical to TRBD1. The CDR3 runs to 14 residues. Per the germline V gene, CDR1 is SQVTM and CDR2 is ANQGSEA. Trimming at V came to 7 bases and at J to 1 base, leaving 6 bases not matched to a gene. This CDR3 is CSGWTGMNTGELFF. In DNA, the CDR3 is TGCAGCGGTTGGACAGGCATGAACACCGGGGAGCTGTTTTTT.

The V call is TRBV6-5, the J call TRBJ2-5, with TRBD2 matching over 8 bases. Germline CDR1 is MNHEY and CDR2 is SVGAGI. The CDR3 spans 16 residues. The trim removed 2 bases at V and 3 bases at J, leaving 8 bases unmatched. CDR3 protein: CASSYLSGRSEETQYF. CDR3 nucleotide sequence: TGTGCCAGCAGTTACCTCAGCGGGAGAAGCGAAGAGACCCAGTACTTC.

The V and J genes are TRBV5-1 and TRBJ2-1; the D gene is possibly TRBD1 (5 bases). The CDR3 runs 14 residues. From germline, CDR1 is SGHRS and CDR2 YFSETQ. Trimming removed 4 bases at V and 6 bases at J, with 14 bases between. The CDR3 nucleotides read TGCGCCAGCAGCCTCAGGGTCATGGGCAATGAGCAGTTCTTC. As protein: CASSLRVMGNEQFF.

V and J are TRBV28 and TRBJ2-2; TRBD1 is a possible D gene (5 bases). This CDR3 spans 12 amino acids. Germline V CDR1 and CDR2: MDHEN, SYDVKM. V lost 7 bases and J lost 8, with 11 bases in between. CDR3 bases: TGTGCCAGCACCATTAGGGGTGGGGAGCTGTTTTTT. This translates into CASTIRGGELFF.

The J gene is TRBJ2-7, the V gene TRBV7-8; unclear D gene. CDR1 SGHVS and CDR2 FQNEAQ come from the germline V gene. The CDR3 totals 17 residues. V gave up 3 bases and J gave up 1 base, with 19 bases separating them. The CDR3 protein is CASSFHPNSRQSYEQYF. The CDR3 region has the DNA TGTGCCAGCAGCTTCCACCCAAATAGTAGGCAATCCTACGAGCAGTACTTC. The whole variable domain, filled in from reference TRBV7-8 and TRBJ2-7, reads GAGVSQSPRYKVAKRGQDVALRCDPISGHVSLFWYQQALGQGPEFLTYFQNEAQLDKSGLPSDRFFAERPEGSVSTLKIQRTQQEDSAVYLCASSFHPNSRQSYEQYFGPGTRLTVT.

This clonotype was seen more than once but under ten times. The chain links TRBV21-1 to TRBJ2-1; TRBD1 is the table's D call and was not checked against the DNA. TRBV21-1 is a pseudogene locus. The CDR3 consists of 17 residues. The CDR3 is CASSKEQVPNPYNEQFF. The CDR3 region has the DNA TGTGCCAGCAGCAAAGAACAGGTCCCCAACCCCTACAATGAGCAGTTCTTC.

As DNA, the CDR3 is TGTGCCAGCAGCTTAGTTCCGCGGTCTAACTATGGCTACACCTTC. Its protein product is CASSLVPRSNYGYTF. J is TRBJ1-2 and V is TRBV7-8; D is undetermined. Germline V gene sequence: CDR1 SGHVS, CDR2 FQNEAQ. This CDR3 spans 15 amino acids. Between the trimmed V and J ends, which lost 1 base and 0 bases, there was a span of 9 bases.

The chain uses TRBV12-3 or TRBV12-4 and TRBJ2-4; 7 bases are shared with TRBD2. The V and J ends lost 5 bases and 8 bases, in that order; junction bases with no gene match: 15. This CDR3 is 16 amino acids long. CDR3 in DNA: TGTGCCAGCAGTCCGATGGGCGGGAGTCAGGGCGACATTCAGTACTTC. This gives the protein CASSPMGGSQGDIQYF.

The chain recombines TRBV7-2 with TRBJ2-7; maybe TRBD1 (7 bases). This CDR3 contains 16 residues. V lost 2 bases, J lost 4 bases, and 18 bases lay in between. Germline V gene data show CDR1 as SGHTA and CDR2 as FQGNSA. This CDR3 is CASSLLGGTVRYEQYF. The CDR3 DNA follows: TGTGCCAGCAGCTTATTAGGGGGGACAGTCCGATACGAGCAGTACTTC.

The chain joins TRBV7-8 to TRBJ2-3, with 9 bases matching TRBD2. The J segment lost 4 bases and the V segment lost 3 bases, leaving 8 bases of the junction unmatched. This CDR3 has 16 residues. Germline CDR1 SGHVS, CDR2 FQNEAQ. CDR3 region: CASSFPTAGGADTQYF. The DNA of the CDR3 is TGTGCCAGCAGCTTCCCTACGGCGGGAGGGGCAGATACGCAGTATTTT.

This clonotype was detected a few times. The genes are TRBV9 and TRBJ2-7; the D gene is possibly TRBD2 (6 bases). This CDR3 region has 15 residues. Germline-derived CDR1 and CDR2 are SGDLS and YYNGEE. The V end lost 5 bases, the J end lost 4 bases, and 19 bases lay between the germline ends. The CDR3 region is CASSATGWRAYEQYF. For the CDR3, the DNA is TGTGCCAGCAGTGCGACTGGCTGGAGGGCGTACGAGCAGTACTTC.

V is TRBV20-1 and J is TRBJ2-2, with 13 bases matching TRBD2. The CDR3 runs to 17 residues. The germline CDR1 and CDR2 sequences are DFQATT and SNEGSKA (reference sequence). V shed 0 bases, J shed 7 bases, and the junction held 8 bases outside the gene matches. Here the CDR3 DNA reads TGCAGTGCTAGAGATTCGGGACTAGCGGGACGGGGCGGGGAGCTGTTTTTT. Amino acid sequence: CSARDSGLAGRGGELFF.